This T cell receptor beta chain is drawn from a study of blood T cell repertoires in COVID-19. Overall study: Sources were T cells, B-cell-depleted T cells, or PBMCs; the material itself was cDNA or gDNA.

Method: immunoSEQ multiplex PCR; TCRdb's copy keeps in-frame clones and lacks some. The sample includes 220,000 or so clones, about 91% of them seen just once. The V gene lost 6 bases and the J gene lost 10 bases, with 13 bases spanning the gap. The CDR3 contains 12 residues. Germline CDR1 reads MNHEY; CDR2 reads SVGAGI. The cohort comprised adults aged roughly 18 to 95 years residing in about two dozen US areas. This TCR came from a woman aged 45-65 years with acute COVID-19. The sample was PBMCs or T cells enriched from blood (not recorded which). The chain links TRBV6-5 to TRBJ2-1; weak D call: TRBD1 (5 bases). The CDR3 is CASSSGFGEQFF. CDR3 DNA sequence: TGTGCCAGCAGCTCAGGGTTTGGCGAGCAGTTCTTC.